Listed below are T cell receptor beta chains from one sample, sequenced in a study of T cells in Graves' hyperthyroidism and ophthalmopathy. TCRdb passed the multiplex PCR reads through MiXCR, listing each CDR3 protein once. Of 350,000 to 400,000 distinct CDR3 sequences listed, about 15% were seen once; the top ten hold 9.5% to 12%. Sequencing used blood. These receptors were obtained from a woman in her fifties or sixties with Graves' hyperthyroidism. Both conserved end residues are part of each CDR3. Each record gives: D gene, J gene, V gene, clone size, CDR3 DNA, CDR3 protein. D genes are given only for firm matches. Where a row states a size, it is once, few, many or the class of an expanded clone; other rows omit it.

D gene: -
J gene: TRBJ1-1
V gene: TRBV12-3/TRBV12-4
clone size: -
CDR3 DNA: TGTGCCAGCAGCGTAGGGGACACCTCAAGGGACACTGAAGCTTTCTTT
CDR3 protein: CASSVGDTSRDTEAFF

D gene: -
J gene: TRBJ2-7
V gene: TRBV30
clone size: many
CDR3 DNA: TGTGCCTGGAGTGTGCGTGCCGAGCAGTACTTC
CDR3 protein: CAWSVRAEQYF

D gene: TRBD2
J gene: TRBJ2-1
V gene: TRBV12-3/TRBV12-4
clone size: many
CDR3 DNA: TGTGCCAGCAGTCCCTCGAGGAGCGGGACTGGGCGGGATGAGCAGTTCTTC
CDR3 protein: CASSPSRSGTGRDEQFF

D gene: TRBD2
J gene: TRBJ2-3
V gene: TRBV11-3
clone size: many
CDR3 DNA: TGTGCCAGCAGCTGGACTAGCGGGCCTAGCACAGATACGCAGTATTTT
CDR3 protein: CASSWTSGPSTDTQYF

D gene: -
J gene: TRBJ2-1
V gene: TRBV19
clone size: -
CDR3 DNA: TGTGCCAGTAGTTCCCTCTGGGGCTCCTACAATGAGCAGTTCTTC
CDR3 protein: CASSSLWGSYNEQFF

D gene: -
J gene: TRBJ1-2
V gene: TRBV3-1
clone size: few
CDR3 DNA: TGTGCCAGCAGCCAAACGACCATTGAGGGCTGCACCTTC
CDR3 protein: CASSQTTIEGCTF

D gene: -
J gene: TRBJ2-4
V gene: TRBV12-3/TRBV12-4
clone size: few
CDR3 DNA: TGTGCCAGCAGTTTAAACAAGGGCCACATTCAGTACTTC
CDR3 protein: CASSLNKGHIQYF

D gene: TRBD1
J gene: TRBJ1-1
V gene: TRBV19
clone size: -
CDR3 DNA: TGTGCCAGTAGTGTGGACAGGGGGCGAATGAACACTGAAGCTTTCTTT
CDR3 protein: CASSVDRGRMNTEAFF

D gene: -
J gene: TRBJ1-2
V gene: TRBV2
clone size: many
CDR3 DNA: TGTGCCAGCAGCCCCGGGGGGACGCACTATGGCTACACCTTC
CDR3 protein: CASSPGGTHYGYTF

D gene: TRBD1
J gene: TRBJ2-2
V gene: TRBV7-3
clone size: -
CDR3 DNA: TGTGCCAGCAGCTTAGGGACAGTTCCCGGGGAGCTGTTTTTT
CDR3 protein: CASSLGTVPGELFF

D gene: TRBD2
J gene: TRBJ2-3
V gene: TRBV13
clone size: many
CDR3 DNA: TGTGCCAGCAGCTTACAGCGGGAGGTATGGTCAGATACGCAGTATTTT
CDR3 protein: CASSLQREVWSDTQYF

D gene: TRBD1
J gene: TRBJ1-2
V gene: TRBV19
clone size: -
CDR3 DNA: TGTGCCAGTAGTCCGGCCGCGGGACAGGGGGCTCGCTACACCTTC
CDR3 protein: CASSPAAGQGARYTF

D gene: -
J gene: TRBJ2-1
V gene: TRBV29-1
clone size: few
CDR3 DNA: TGCAGCGTAATACTTGATGCCAATGAGCAGTTCTTC
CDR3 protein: CSVILDANEQFF